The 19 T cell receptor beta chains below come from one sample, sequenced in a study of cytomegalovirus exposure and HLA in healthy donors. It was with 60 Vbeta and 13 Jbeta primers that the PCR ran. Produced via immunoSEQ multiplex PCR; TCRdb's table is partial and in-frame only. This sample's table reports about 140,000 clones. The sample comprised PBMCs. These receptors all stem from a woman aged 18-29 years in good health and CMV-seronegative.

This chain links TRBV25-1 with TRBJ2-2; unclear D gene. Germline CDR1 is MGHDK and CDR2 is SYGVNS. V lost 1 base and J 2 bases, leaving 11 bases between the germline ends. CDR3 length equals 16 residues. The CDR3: CASSEWPETNTGELFF. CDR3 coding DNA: TGTGCCAGCAGTGAATGGCCTGAAACAAACACCGGGGAGCTGTTTTTT. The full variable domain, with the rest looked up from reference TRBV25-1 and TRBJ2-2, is EADIYQTPRYLVIGTGKKITLECSQTMGHDKMYWYQQDPGMELHLIHYSYGVNSTEKGDLSSESTVSRIRTEHFPLTLESARPSHTSQYLCASSEWPETNTGELFFGEGSRLTVL.

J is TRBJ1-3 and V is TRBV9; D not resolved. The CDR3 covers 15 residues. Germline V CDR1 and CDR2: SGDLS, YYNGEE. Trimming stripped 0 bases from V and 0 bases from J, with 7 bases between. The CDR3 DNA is TGTGCCAGCAGCGTAGAACCTAGCTCTGGAAACACCATATATTTT. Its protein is CASSVEPSSGNTIYF.

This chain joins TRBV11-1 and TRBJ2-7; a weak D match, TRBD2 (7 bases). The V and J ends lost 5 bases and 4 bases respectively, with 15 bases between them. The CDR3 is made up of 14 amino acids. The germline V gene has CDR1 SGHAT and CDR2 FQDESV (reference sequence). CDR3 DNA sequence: TGTGCCAGCAGCCGGACAGAGGGGGGGTACGAGCAGTACTTC. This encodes CASSRTEGGYEQYF.

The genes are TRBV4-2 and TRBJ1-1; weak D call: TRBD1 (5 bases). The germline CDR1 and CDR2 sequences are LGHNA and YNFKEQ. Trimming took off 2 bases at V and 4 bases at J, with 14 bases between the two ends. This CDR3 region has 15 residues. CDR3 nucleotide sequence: TGTGCCAGCAGCCAAATGGGAGGAGGGGTCACTGAAGCTTTCTTT. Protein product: CASSQMGGGVTEAFF.

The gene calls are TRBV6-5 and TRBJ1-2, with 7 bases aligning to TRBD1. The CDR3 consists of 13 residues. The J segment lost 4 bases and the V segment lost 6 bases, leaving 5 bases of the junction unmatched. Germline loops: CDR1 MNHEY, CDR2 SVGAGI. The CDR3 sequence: CASSSGQVYGYTF. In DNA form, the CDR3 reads TGTGCCAGCAGCTCCGGACAGGTCTATGGCTACACCTTC.

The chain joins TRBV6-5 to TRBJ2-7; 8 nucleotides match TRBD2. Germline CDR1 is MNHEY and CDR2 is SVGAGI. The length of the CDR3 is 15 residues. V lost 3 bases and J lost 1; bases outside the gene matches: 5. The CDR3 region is CASSYQSGSSYEQYF. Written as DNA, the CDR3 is TGTGCCAGCAGTTATCAGAGCGGGAGTTCCTACGAGCAGTACTTC.

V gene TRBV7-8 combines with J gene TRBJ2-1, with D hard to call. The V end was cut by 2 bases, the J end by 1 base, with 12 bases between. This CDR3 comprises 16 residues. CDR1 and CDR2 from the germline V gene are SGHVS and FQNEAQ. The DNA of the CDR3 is TGTGCCAGCAGCTTATTCTCGGGTTATTCCTACAATGAGCAGTTCTTC. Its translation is CASSLFSGYSYNEQFF.

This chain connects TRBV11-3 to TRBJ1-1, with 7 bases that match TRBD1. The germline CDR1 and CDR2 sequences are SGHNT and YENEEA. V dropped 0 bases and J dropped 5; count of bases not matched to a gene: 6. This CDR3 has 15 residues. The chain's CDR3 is CASSLDSGQLTEAFF. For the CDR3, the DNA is TGTGCCAGCAGCTTAGACTCGGGACAGTTAACTGAAGCTTTCTTT.

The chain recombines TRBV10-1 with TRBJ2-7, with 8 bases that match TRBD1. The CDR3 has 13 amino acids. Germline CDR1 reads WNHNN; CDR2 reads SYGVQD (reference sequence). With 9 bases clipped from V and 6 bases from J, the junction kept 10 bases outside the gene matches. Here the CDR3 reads CASGRDRRCEQYF. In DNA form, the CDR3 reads TGCGCCAGTGGACGGGACAGGAGGTGCGAGCAGTACTTC.

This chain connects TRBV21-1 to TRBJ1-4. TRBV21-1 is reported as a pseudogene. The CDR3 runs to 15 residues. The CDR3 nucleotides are TGTGCCAGCAGCATCCAGGGAGGTTCTAATGAAAAACTGTTTTTT. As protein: CASSIQGGSNEKLFF.

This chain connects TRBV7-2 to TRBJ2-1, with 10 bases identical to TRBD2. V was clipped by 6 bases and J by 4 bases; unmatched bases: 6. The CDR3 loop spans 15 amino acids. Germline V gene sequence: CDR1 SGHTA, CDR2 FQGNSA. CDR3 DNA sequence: TGTGCCAGCAGGATAGCGGGAGGTATGTACAATGAGCAGTTCTTC. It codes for CASRIAGGMYNEQFF.

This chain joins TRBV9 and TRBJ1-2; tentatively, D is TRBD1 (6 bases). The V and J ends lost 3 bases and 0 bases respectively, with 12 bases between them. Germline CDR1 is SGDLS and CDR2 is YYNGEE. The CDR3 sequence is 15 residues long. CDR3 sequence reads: CASSGQAPANYGYTF. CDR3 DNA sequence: TGTGCCAGCAGCGGACAGGCCCCAGCTAACTATGGCTACACCTTC. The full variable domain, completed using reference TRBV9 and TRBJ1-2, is DSGVTQTPKHLITATGQRVTLRCSPRSGDLSVYWYQQSLDQGLQFLIQYYNGEERAKGNILERFSAQQFPDLHSELNLSSLELGDSALYFCASSGQAPANYGYTFGSGTRLTVV.

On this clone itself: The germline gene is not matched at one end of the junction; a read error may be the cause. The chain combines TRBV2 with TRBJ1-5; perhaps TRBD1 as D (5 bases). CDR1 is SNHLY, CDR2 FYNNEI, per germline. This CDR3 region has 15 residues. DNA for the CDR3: TGTGCCAGCAGTGAAATAGCCGGGGGGAATCAGTCCCAGCATTTT. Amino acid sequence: CASSEIAGGNQSQHF.

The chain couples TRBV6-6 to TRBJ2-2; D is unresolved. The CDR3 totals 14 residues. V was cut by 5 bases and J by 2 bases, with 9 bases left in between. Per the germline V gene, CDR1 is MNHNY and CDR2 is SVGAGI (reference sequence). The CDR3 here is CASSQSENTGELFF. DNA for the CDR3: TGTGCCAGCAGTCAAAGCGAAAACACCGGGGAGCTGTTTTTT.

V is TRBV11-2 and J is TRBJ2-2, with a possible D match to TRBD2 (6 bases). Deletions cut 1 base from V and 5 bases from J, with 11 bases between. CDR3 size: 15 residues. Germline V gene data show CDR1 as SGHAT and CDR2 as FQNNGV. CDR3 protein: CASSLGLRGTGELFF. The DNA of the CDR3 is TGTGCCAGCAGCTTAGGGTTGCGGGGAACCGGGGAGCTGTTTTTT.

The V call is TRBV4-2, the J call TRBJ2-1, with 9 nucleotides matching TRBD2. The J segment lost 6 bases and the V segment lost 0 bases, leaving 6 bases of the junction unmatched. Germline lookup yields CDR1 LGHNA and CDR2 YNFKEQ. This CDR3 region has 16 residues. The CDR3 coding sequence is TGTGCCAGCAGCCAAGAACTAGCGGGTCGTCGCAATGAGCAGTTCTTC. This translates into CASSQELAGRRNEQFF.

CDR3 DNA: TGTGCCAGCGGGCGGGGTCCCGAGCAGTACTTC. Translated, it gives CASGRGPEQYF. The V and J genes are TRBV7-9 and TRBJ2-7, with D perhaps matching TRBD2 (6 bases). Trimming stripped 8 bases from V and 6 bases from J, with 11 bases between. Germline V CDR1 and CDR2: SEHNR, FQNEAQ (reference sequence). The CDR3 sequence is 11 residues long.

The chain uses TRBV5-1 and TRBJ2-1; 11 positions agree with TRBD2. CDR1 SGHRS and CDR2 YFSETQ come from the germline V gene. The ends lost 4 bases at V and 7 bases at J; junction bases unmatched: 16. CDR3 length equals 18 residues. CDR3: CASSNSGTSGLLGNEQFF. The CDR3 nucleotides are TGCGCCAGCAGCAACTCCGGGACTAGCGGACTTTTGGGGAATGAGCAGTTCTTC.

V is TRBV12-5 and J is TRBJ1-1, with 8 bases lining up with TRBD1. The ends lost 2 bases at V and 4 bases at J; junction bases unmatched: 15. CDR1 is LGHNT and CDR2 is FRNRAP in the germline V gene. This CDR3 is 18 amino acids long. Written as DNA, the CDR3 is TGTGCTAGTGGTTTGCCAATCGAGATTAAGGACAGGGCCACTGAAGCTTTCTTT. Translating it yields CASGLPIEIKDRATEAFF.